These T cell receptor beta chains were read from a single sample in a study of blood T cell repertoires in COVID-19. Sequencing was performed with immunoSEQ multiplex PCR; in TCRdb, only in-frame clones are kept and a portion is missing. Of 50,000 to 85,000 clones listed, approximately 86% are singletons. What was sequenced was peripheral blood. The receptors originated from a man in his 60s with acute or convalescent COVID-19. The CDR3 runs from the conserved cysteine through the conserved F or W. Fields, in order: clone size, D gene, V gene, J gene, CDR3 DNA, CDR3 protein. D genes are given only for firm matches. Not all rows give a size; the values are once, few, many and, for expanded clones, a class.

clone_size: -
d_call: TRBD1
v_call: TRBV16
j_call: TRBJ1-2
cdr3_nt: TGTGCCAGCAACCCGGACAGGGATAATGGCTACACCTTC
cdr3_aa: CASNPDRDNGYTF

clone_size: once
d_call: -
v_call: TRBV19
j_call: TRBJ1-1
cdr3_nt: TGTGCCAGTAGGGAGTATACAGGGTCCACTGAAGCTTTCTTT
cdr3_aa: CASREYTGSTEAFF

clone_size: -
d_call: TRBD1
v_call: TRBV27
j_call: TRBJ2-5
cdr3_nt: TGTGCCAGCAGTTTATTAGGGGACAGCCAAGAGACCCAGTACTTC
cdr3_aa: CASSLLGDSQETQYF

clone_size: once
d_call: TRBD1
v_call: TRBV5-4
j_call: TRBJ1-4
cdr3_nt: TGTGCCAGCAGCCCAGGGGGCGGTGAAAAACTGTTTTTT
cdr3_aa: CASSPGGGEKLFF

clone_size: once
d_call: TRBD1
v_call: TRBV11-3
j_call: TRBJ2-3
cdr3_nt: TGTGCCAGCAGCAGCGCACCCGGGACAGGGGGCACAGATACGCAGTATTTT
cdr3_aa: CASSSAPGTGGTDTQYF

clone_size: -
d_call: -
v_call: TRBV4-3
j_call: TRBJ2-2
cdr3_nt: TGCGCCAGCAGCCAAGCCCCGGTTACCGGGGAGCTGTTTTTT
cdr3_aa: CASSQAPVTGELFF

clone_size: -
d_call: -
v_call: TRBV7-9
j_call: TRBJ2-6
cdr3_nt: TGTGCCAGCAGCTTCTCTGGCCAAATCTCTGGGGCCAACGTCCTGACTTTC
cdr3_aa: CASSFSGQISGANVLTF

clone_size: -
d_call: -
v_call: TRBV5-1
j_call: TRBJ2-7
cdr3_nt: TGCGCCAGCAGCACAGACTCCTACGAGCAGTACTTC
cdr3_aa: CASSTDSYEQYF

clone_size: -
d_call: -
v_call: TRBV2
j_call: TRBJ1-5
cdr3_nt: TGTGCCAGCAGTGATCGAGGGGGGGGAAATCAGCCCCAGCATTTT
cdr3_aa: CASSDRGGGNQPQHF

clone_size: -
d_call: TRBD1
v_call: TRBV29-1
j_call: TRBJ2-5
cdr3_nt: TGCAGCGTTGGGACAGGAGCCCAAGAGACCCAGTACTTC
cdr3_aa: CSVGTGAQETQYF

clone_size: few
d_call: TRBD1
v_call: TRBV3-1/TRBV3-2
j_call: TRBJ1-1
cdr3_nt: TGTGCCAGCAGCGTGGCCAAGGGGGCAACAATGAACACTGAAGCTTTCTTT
cdr3_aa: CASSVAKGATMNTEAFF

clone_size: -
d_call: -
v_call: TRBV5-1
j_call: TRBJ2-5
cdr3_nt: TGCGCCAGCAGCTTGGTGGCCCAGAGCGGGCAAGAGACCCAGTACTTC
cdr3_aa: CASSLVAQSGQETQYF

clone_size: -
d_call: TRBD2
v_call: TRBV16
j_call: TRBJ2-1
cdr3_nt: TGTGCCAGCAGCCAATCGCCGGGAAAGGGAGGGAATGAGCAGTTCTTC
cdr3_aa: CASSQSPGKGGNEQFF

clone_size: few
d_call: TRBD1
v_call: TRBV5-6
j_call: TRBJ1-3
cdr3_nt: TGTGCCAGCGGACAGGGTGGAAACACCATATATTTT
cdr3_aa: CASGQGGNTIYF

clone_size: few
d_call: TRBD1
v_call: TRBV19
j_call: TRBJ1-1
cdr3_nt: TGTGCCAGTAGTAATAGAGGACAGGGGACAGAAGCTTTCTTT
cdr3_aa: CASSNRGQGTEAFF

clone_size: -
d_call: -
v_call: TRBV5-1
j_call: TRBJ1-1
cdr3_nt: TGCGCCAGCAGCTTGACAGGGTACACTGAAGCTTTCTTT
cdr3_aa: CASSLTGYTEAFF

clone_size: -
d_call: -
v_call: TRBV5-8
j_call: TRBJ2-1
cdr3_nt: TGTGCCAGCAGCTTTTATCTAGGGGGGGATTACAATGAGCAGTTCTTC
cdr3_aa: CASSFYLGGDYNEQFF

clone_size: -
d_call: TRBD1
v_call: TRBV7-2
j_call: TRBJ1-2
cdr3_nt: TGTGCCAGCAGCCCAGACAGGGGAAACTATGGCTACACCTTC
cdr3_aa: CASSPDRGNYGYTF

clone_size: -
d_call: -
v_call: TRBV5-1
j_call: TRBJ2-1
cdr3_nt: TGCGCCAGCAGCTTAGGGGGGGCCCTTGGCAATGAGCAGTTCTTC
cdr3_aa: CASSLGGALGNEQFF

clone_size: -
d_call: -
v_call: TRBV7-2
j_call: TRBJ2-5
cdr3_nt: TGTGCCAGCAGCTTAGCGAGAGGAGGCCAGACCATTGAGACCCAGTACTTC
cdr3_aa: CASSLARGGQTIETQYF

clone_size: few
d_call: -
v_call: TRBV4-1
j_call: TRBJ1-4
cdr3_nt: TGCGCCAGCAGCCTCCTGACTGGAAAAAATGAAAAACTGTTTTTT
cdr3_aa: CASSLLTGKNEKLFF

clone_size: -
d_call: TRBD2
v_call: TRBV7-2
j_call: TRBJ2-3
cdr3_nt: TGTGCCAGCAGCCCGGGGGCCGGACTAGCGGGCACAGATACGCAGTATTTT
cdr3_aa: CASSPGAGLAGTDTQYF

clone_size: -
d_call: -
v_call: TRBV3-1/TRBV3-2
j_call: TRBJ1-1
cdr3_nt: TGTGCCAGCGGCCGGATGCGTGGAGGAAGGACTGAAGCTTTCTTT
cdr3_aa: CASGRMRGGRTEAFF

clone_size: -
d_call: -
v_call: TRBV13
j_call: TRBJ2-4
cdr3_nt: TGTGCCAGCAGCTTAGTTTCCTCGGGGAGGATCAAAAACATTCAGTACTTC
cdr3_aa: CASSLVSSGRIKNIQYF

clone_size: -
d_call: TRBD2
v_call: TRBV3-1/TRBV3-2
j_call: TRBJ2-2
cdr3_nt: TGTGCCAGCAGCCAAGATACAGCGGGGGGGCACACCGGGGAGCTGTTTTTT
cdr3_aa: CASSQDTAGGHTGELFF

clone_size: few
d_call: -
v_call: TRBV6-5
j_call: TRBJ1-5
cdr3_nt: TGTGCCAGCAGTTACTCGGCCGGAGGTCAGCCCCAGCATTTT
cdr3_aa: CASSYSAGGQPQHF

clone_size: -
d_call: -
v_call: TRBV5-1
j_call: TRBJ1-3
cdr3_nt: TGCGCCAGCAGCCAAACACCTTACTCTGGAAACACCATATATTTT
cdr3_aa: CASSQTPYSGNTIYF

clone_size: -
d_call: -
v_call: TRBV5-1
j_call: TRBJ2-3
cdr3_nt: TGCGCCAGCAGCCCCCGTGATCCCGCAGGGGGCACAGATACGCAGTATTTT
cdr3_aa: CASSPRDPAGGTDTQYF

clone_size: -
d_call: -
v_call: TRBV12-3/TRBV12-4
j_call: TRBJ2-7
cdr3_nt: TGTGCCAGCAGTTTGGGGAGATACGAGCAGTACTTC
cdr3_aa: CASSLGRYEQYF

clone_size: -
d_call: -
v_call: TRBV11-1
j_call: TRBJ2-5
cdr3_nt: TGTGCCAGCAGCTTAAGGGGATGGGAGACCCAGTACTTC
cdr3_aa: CASSLRGWETQYF

clone_size: -
d_call: -
v_call: TRBV20-1
j_call: TRBJ1-2
cdr3_nt: TGCAGTGCTAGTGACGGGAACTATGGCTACACCTTC
cdr3_aa: CSASDGNYGYTF

clone_size: few
d_call: -
v_call: TRBV7-2
j_call: TRBJ1-1
cdr3_nt: TGTGCCAGCAGCTTGCGGGGACCGACCGGGACTGAAGCTTTCTTT
cdr3_aa: CASSLRGPTGTEAFF

clone_size: -
d_call: -
v_call: TRBV5-1
j_call: TRBJ1-2
cdr3_nt: TGCGCCAGCAGCTCGGGACACGGAAACTATGGCTACACCTTC
cdr3_aa: CASSSGHGNYGYTF

clone_size: -
d_call: TRBD2
v_call: TRBV5-4
j_call: TRBJ2-1
cdr3_nt: TGTGCCAGCAGCTTGGGGGGTCCTAGCGGGATTTACAATGAGCAGTTCTTC
cdr3_aa: CASSLGGPSGIYNEQFF

clone_size: -
d_call: TRBD2
v_call: TRBV11-2
j_call: TRBJ2-3
cdr3_nt: TGTGCCAGCAGAGCGCCGGGGGGGGTGACAGATACGCAGTATTTT
cdr3_aa: CASRAPGGVTDTQYF

clone_size: -
d_call: -
v_call: TRBV4-3
j_call: TRBJ1-2
cdr3_nt: TGCGCCAGCAGCCAAGTGAGGGGGTATAACTATGGCTACACCTTC
cdr3_aa: CASSQVRGYNYGYTF

clone_size: -
d_call: -
v_call: TRBV7-6
j_call: TRBJ2-2
cdr3_nt: TGTGCCAGCAGCTTAGCGTATGGCAGGAGGGCTAACAGCGGGGAGCTGTTTTTT
cdr3_aa: CASSLAYGRRANSGELFF

clone_size: -
d_call: -
v_call: TRBV11-3
j_call: TRBJ2-1
cdr3_nt: TGTGCCAGCAGCACCCGACTAGGTTTTGGTACGGATGAGCAGTTCTTC
cdr3_aa: CASSTRLGFGTDEQFF

clone_size: -
d_call: TRBD2
v_call: TRBV6-6
j_call: TRBJ2-3
cdr3_nt: TGTGCCAGCAGTCCCGCCGCAGCGGGGGGCCGGGATACGCAGTATTTT
cdr3_aa: CASSPAAAGGRDTQYF

clone_size: medium-sized
d_call: TRBD2
v_call: TRBV4-2
j_call: TRBJ2-1
cdr3_nt: TGTGCCAGCAGCCAAAGACTAGCGGGGGCCTACAATGAGCAGTTCTTC
cdr3_aa: CASSQRLAGAYNEQFF

clone_size: few
d_call: -
v_call: TRBV2
j_call: TRBJ1-5
cdr3_nt: TGTGCCAGCAGTAGAGAGAATAGCAATCAGCCCCAGCATTTT
cdr3_aa: CASSRENSNQPQHF

clone_size: -
d_call: -
v_call: TRBV10-3
j_call: TRBJ2-2
cdr3_nt: TGTGCCATCAGTGAGTCGACTAGATTCACCGGGGAGCTGTTTTTT
cdr3_aa: CAISESTRFTGELFF

clone_size: once
d_call: TRBD1
v_call: TRBV6-5
j_call: TRBJ1-1
cdr3_nt: TGTGCCAGCAGTTACTCGATAGGGGGCTTAGGTGAAGCTTTCTTT
cdr3_aa: CASSYSIGGLGEAFF

clone_size: -
d_call: -
v_call: TRBV5-1
j_call: TRBJ1-1
cdr3_nt: TGCGCCAGCAGCCAGGTAGGGAGCCAGAACACTGAAGCTTTCTTT
cdr3_aa: CASSQVGSQNTEAFF

clone_size: -
d_call: TRBD2
v_call: TRBV3-1/TRBV3-2
j_call: TRBJ2-1
cdr3_nt: TGTGCCAGCAGCCAAGGAGCGGGGGGTATCTACAATGAGCAGTTCTTC
cdr3_aa: CASSQGAGGIYNEQFF

clone_size: -
d_call: -
v_call: TRBV20-1
j_call: TRBJ2-7
cdr3_nt: TGCAGTGCTAGACTAGCGTTGGAGCAGTACTTC
cdr3_aa: CSARLALEQYF

clone_size: few
d_call: -
v_call: TRBV3-1/TRBV3-2
j_call: TRBJ1-3
cdr3_nt: TGTGCCAGCAGCCCGTCGGTCTGCTCTGGAAACACCATATATTTT
cdr3_aa: CASSPSVCSGNTIYF

clone_size: -
d_call: -
v_call: TRBV9
j_call: TRBJ1-2
cdr3_nt: TGTGCCAGCAGCGCCCAGGGGAGGGTCAGTTCGGGCGGCTACACCTTC
cdr3_aa: CASSAQGRVSSGGYTF

clone_size: -
d_call: TRBD1
v_call: TRBV6-6
j_call: TRBJ1-6
cdr3_nt: TGTGCCACCGGGGGGACAGGAGAATCACCCCTCCACTTT
cdr3_aa: CATGGTGESPLHF

clone_size: -
d_call: -
v_call: TRBV19
j_call: TRBJ1-6
cdr3_nt: TGTGCCAGTAGACCCGACAGGTCCCTAAATTCACCCCTCCACTTT
cdr3_aa: CASRPDRSLNSPLHF

clone_size: -
d_call: -
v_call: TRBV7-6
j_call: TRBJ2-6
cdr3_nt: TGTGCCAGCAGCTTAGCGGGGGCCTCTGGGGCCAACGTCCTGACTTTC
cdr3_aa: CASSLAGASGANVLTF

clone_size: -
d_call: -
v_call: TRBV6-2/TRBV6-3
j_call: TRBJ1-3
cdr3_nt: TGTGCCAGCAGTTACAGCGTTCCCTCTGGAAACACCATATATTTT
cdr3_aa: CASSYSVPSGNTIYF

clone_size: -
d_call: TRBD1
v_call: TRBV7-9
j_call: TRBJ1-1
cdr3_nt: TGTGCCAGCAGCTTAGTCAGGGGGAGCGGCGTGAACACTGAAGCTTTCTTT
cdr3_aa: CASSLVRGSGVNTEAFF